Listed here are 32 T cell receptor beta chains from one sample, sequenced in a study of shared clonotypes between healthy human individuals. Generated by immunoSEQ multiplex PCR, the TCRdb table keeps only in-frame clones and is missing some. The data show about 980,000 clones, less than 85% seen once. Sequences were obtained from memory CD4+ T cells sorted from blood. Documented subset: CD45RA-negative fraction. The receptors shown here come from a young man in good health.

The gene calls are TRBV11-1 and TRBJ1-5; TRBD1 matches 10 bases. The CDR3 is 15 amino acids. The germline gives CDR1 SGHAT, CDR2 FQDESV (reference sequence). After removal of 5 bases from V and 3 bases from J, the junction contained 4 bases not matched to a gene. The CDR3 spells CASSPGTGVNQPQHF. The CDR3 DNA sequence: TGTGCCAGCAGCCCAGGGACAGGGGTCAATCAGCCCCAGCATTTT.

Here the CDR3 DNA reads TGTGCCAGCAGTTACTCGGCCGGGACAGGTTTTACGGAGCAGTACTTC. It codes for CASSYSAGTGFTEQYF. V and J are TRBV6-6 and TRBJ2-7; 8 bases map to TRBD1. CDR1 and CDR2 from the germline V gene are MNHNY and SVGAGI (reference sequence). CDR3 size: 16 residues. V shed 0 bases, J shed 7 bases, and the junction held 11 bases outside the gene matches.

This clone has only one observation. This may be a read error, as it is one base from a much larger clone. The DNA of the CDR3 is TGTGCCAGCAGCTTAGCGGCAGATACGCAGTATTTT. It is translated as CASSLAADTQYF. The V call is TRBV7-8, the J call TRBJ2-3; D is undetermined. Per germline, CDR1 SGHVS and CDR2 FQNEAQ. Trimming pared 0 bases from V and 4 bases from J, leaving 2 bases between. The CDR3 is 12 residues long.

This clone was observed a handful of times. The chain carries TRBV27 and TRBJ2-6; no clear D. CDR3 length equals 18 residues. V was cut by 2 bases and J by 0 bases, with 14 bases left in between. CDR1 is MNHEY and CDR2 is SMNVEV in the germline V gene (reference sequence). The CDR3 nucleotides are TGTGCCAGCAGTTTAGGATTAGGTCAACTCTCTGGGGCCAACGTCCTGACTTTC. It translates to CASSLGLGQLSGANVLTF.

The chain uses TRBV5-4 and TRBJ2-3; 11 bases map to TRBD2. V shed 4 bases, J shed 1 base, and the junction held 5 bases outside the gene matches. Looked up from germline, CDR1 is SGHNT and CDR2 is YYREEE (reference sequence). The CDR3 loop spans 16 amino acids. CDR3 DNA sequence: TGTGCCAGCAGCACTCCGGGACTAGCGGGCACAGATACGCAGTATTTT. Protein: CASSTPGLAGTDTQYF.

The chain is built from TRBV15 and TRBJ2-2; maybe TRBD2 (6 bases). From germline, CDR1 is LNHNV and CDR2 YYDKDF (reference sequence). The CDR3 covers 17 residues. Trimming removed 2 bases from V and 2 bases from J, with 15 bases in between. The CDR3 reads CATSRSSGTLNTGELFF. CDR3 bases: TGTGCCACCAGCAGATCCTCCGGGACTCTAAACACCGGGGAGCTGTTTTTT.

This sequence joins TRBV5-1 and TRBJ2-1; TRBD1 is a possible D gene (6 bases). Germline V lookup: CDR1 SGHRS, CDR2 YFSETQ. With 5 bases removed from V and 8 bases from J, the gap between germline ends came to 17 bases. The CDR3 consists of 14 residues. Written as DNA, the CDR3 is TGCGCCAGCAGATTACAGGGTCCCCCTGATGAGCAGTTCTTC. Its translation: CASRLQGPPDEQFF.

The V gene is TRBV28, the J gene TRBJ2-7; 8 bases match TRBD1. V shed 8 bases, J shed 0 bases, and the junction held 12 bases outside the gene matches. Germline CDR1 and CDR2: MDHEN and SYDVKM. The CDR3 length is 16 residues. The CDR3 here is CASQRIRDRSSYEQYF. The CDR3 DNA sequence: TGTGCCAGCCAAAGGATCCGGGACAGGAGCTCCTACGAGCAGTACTTC.

The chain carries TRBV5-1 and TRBJ2-3; TRBD2 aligns across 11 bases. The CDR3 is made up of 17 amino acids. V dropped 4 bases and J dropped 1; count of bases not matched to a gene: 8. From germline, CDR1 is SGHRS and CDR2 YFSETQ. The CDR3 region has the DNA TGCGCCAGCAGCCCCTCTCTAGCGGGGGGTGGCACAGATACGCAGTATTTT. Amino acid sequence: CASSPSLAGGGTDTQYF.

This chain connects TRBV4-2 to TRBJ2-1, with 8 nucleotides matching TRBD2. V shed 2 bases, J shed 0 bases, and the junction held 3 bases outside the gene matches. Germline values: CDR1 LGHNA, CDR2 YNFKEQ. The CDR3 spans 16 residues. The DNA of the CDR3 is TGTGCCAGCAGCCAACATAGCGGGGACTCCTACAATGAGCAGTTCTTC. Translating it yields CASSQHSGDSYNEQFF.

In this sample, this clone turned up once. V usage is TRBV6-1 and J usage is TRBJ2-3; D remains unclear. The germline V and J ends were trimmed by 6 bases and 6 bases, with 19 bases remaining between them. Germline-derived CDR1 and CDR2 are MNHNS and SASEGT. CDR3 length: 15 amino acids. The CDR3, as DNA: TGTGCCAGCAGGATGACAACCTCGGTCGTGGATACGCAGTATTTT. Translated, it gives CASRMTTSVVDTQYF.

The genes are TRBV5-1 and TRBJ2-7; 10 bases fit TRBD2. Trimming took 3 bases from V and 2 from J; bases not matched to a gene: 5. Germline values: CDR1 SGHRS, CDR2 YFSETQ. The CDR3 length is 15 residues. The CDR3 here is CASSYLAGAAYEQYF. The CDR3 bases are TGCGCCAGCAGCTACCTAGCGGGAGCTGCCTACGAGCAGTACTTC.

The chain couples TRBV6-1 to TRBJ1-5; the D is unclear. Trimming cost V 0 bases and J 0 bases, with 6 bases left between them. Germline V CDR1 and CDR2: MNHNS, SASEGT. The CDR3 has 15 residues. DNA of the CDR3: TGTGCCAGCAGTGAAGCGGCGGTTAGCAATCAGCCCCAGCATTTT. Residues: CASSEAAVSNQPQHF.

The chain recombines TRBV11-3 with TRBJ2-7; D gene unclear. Germline V gives CDR1 SGHNT, CDR2 YENEEA. Trimming stripped 2 bases from V and 6 bases from J, with 11 bases between. The CDR3 runs 13 residues. The CDR3 loop is CASSLTEISEQYF. DNA of the CDR3: TGTGCCAGCAGCTTAACCGAGATTAGCGAGCAGTACTTC. The full variable domain, its missing parts supplied by reference TRBV11-3 and TRBJ2-7, is EAGVVQSPRYKIIEKKQPVAFWCNPISGHNTLYWYLQNLGQGPELLIRYENEEAVDDSQLPKDRFSAERLKGVDSTLKIQPAELGDSAVYLCASSLTEISEQYFGPGTRLTVT.

This clone has only a few counts. The rearrangement links TRBV30 to TRBJ2-1, with no clear D. In germline, CDR1 is GTSNPN, CDR2 SVGIG (reference sequence). This CDR3 has 12 residues. V was shortened by 2 bases and J by 6 bases, with 8 bases between the two germline ends. CDR3 nucleotides: TGTGCCTGGAGTAACCTAGTCAATGAGCAGTTCTTC. Its translation is CAWSNLVNEQFF.

The table lists this clone with a count of one. This chain connects TRBV6-1 to TRBJ2-1; D gene uncertain. Germline V gene data show CDR1 as MNHNS and CDR2 as SASEGT. Trimming took off 4 bases at V and 0 bases at J, with 10 bases between the two ends. The CDR3 spans 15 residues. This chain's CDR3 is CASSGSLDSYNEQFF. CDR3 sequence (DNA): TGTGCCAGCAGTGGTTCGCTTGACTCCTACAATGAGCAGTTCTTC.

The chain recombines TRBV5-4 with TRBJ1-6; D possibly corresponds to TRBD1 (6 bases). V was cut by 1 base and J by 6 bases, with 14 bases left in between. Germline V gives CDR1 SGHNT, CDR2 YYREEE (reference sequence). The CDR3 spans 16 residues. CDR3 nucleotides: TGTGCCAGCAGCTTGACGGGGACGGGGGCTAATTCACCCCTCCACTTT. Translated: CASSLTGTGANSPLHF.

The chain employs TRBV5-1 and TRBJ2-3; 8 nucleotides line up with TRBD2. The germline CDR1 and CDR2 sequences are SGHRS and YFSETQ. V lost 4 bases to trimming and J lost 5 bases; unmatched junction nucleotides: 6. The length of the CDR3 is 14 residues. The CDR3 region has the DNA TGCGCCAGCAGCCTCGGGGGGGCAGTAGATACGCAGTATTTT. Encoded protein: CASSLGGAVDTQYF.

This chain uses TRBV7-8 with TRBJ2-3; TRBD2 agrees at 8 bases. V was pared by 5 bases and J by 4 bases, with 11 bases of the junction left unmatched. Germline assignment: CDR1 SGHVS and CDR2 FQNEAQ. The CDR3 covers 16 residues. The CDR3, as DNA: TGTGCCAGCAGCAAGAGGGACCGGGGGGGCTCAGATACGCAGTATTTT. It encodes CASSKRDRGGSDTQYF.

The V call is TRBV29-1, the J call TRBJ2-3, with TRBD2 matching over 11 bases. The CDR3 loop spans 13 amino acids. Per germline, CDR1 SQVTM and CDR2 ANQGSEA. The V and J ends lost 5 bases and 8 bases, in that order; junction bases with no gene match: 6. The CDR3 DNA follows: TGCAGCGTTAATAGCGGGAGGGCGACTACGCAGTATTTT. This gives the protein CSVNSGRATTQYF.

This chain uses TRBV30 with TRBJ1-4, with D unresolved. This CDR3 has 15 residues. Trimming pared 0 bases from V and 5 bases from J, leaving 13 bases between. Germline V gives CDR1 GTSNPN, CDR2 SVGIG (reference sequence). CDR3 loop: CAWSVQITGNEKLFF. The CDR3 bases are TGTGCCTGGAGTGTACAAATAACGGGGAATGAAAAACTGTTTTTT.

The rearrangement joins TRBV2 to TRBJ1-1, with D hard to call. The CDR3 sequence is 16 residues long. CDR1 SNHLY and CDR2 FYNNEI come from the germline V gene. V lost 4 bases and J 0 bases, leaving 15 bases between the germline ends. This chain's CDR3 is CASSAQRTVLNTEAFF. The CDR3, as DNA: TGTGCCAGCAGTGCCCAACGAACAGTCTTGAACACTGAAGCTTTCTTT.

The chain couples TRBV19 to TRBJ2-1; TRBD1 aligns across 9 bases. Trimming removed 4 bases from V and 9 bases from J; junction bases left unmatched: 10. The CDR3 is 15 residues long. CDR1 LNHDA and CDR2 SQIVND come from the germline V gene (reference sequence). The CDR3 is CASSNRDREGGEQFF. The CDR3 DNA sequence: TGTGCCAGTAGTAACCGGGACAGGGAGGGTGGTGAGCAGTTCTTC.

CDR3 nucleotides: TGTGCCAGCAGCCAAGACCGAACAGCTGAGCAGTTCTTC. Amino acids: CASSQDRTAEQFF. The chain uses TRBV16 and TRBJ2-1; D unclear. This CDR3 has 13 amino acids. Germline assignment: CDR1 KGHSY and CDR2 FQNENV. With 2 bases removed from V and 9 bases from J, the gap between germline ends came to 11 bases.

This sequence joins TRBV10-2 and TRBJ2-2; D may correspond to TRBD1 or TRBD2 (5 bases each). Per germline, CDR1 WSHSY and CDR2 SAAADI. The CDR3 is 14 residues long. V lost 6 bases to trimming and J lost 2 bases, with 10 bases between them. The DNA for the CDR3 is TGCGCCAGCAGGGGGACCAACAACACCGGGGAGCTGTTTTTT. Its translation is CASRGTNNTGELFF.

The chain recombines TRBV18 with TRBJ1-2; maybe TRBD1 (5 bases). V was shortened by 2 bases and J by 4 bases, with 14 bases between the two germline ends. Germline V gene data show CDR1 as KGHSH and CDR2 as LQKENI. This CDR3 contains 15 residues. The DNA for the CDR3 is TGTGCCAGCTCACCAGACATTGACAGCCTCTATGGCTACACCTTC. Its protein product is CASSPDIDSLYGYTF. Drawing the rest from reference TRBV18 and TRBJ1-2, the complete variable domain is NAGVMQNPRHLVRRRGQEARLRCSPMKGHSHVYWYRQLPEEGLKFMVYLQKENIIDESGMPKERFSAEFPKEGPSILRIQQVVRGDSAAYFCASSPDIDSLYGYTFGSGTRLTVV.

The chain couples TRBV25-1 to TRBJ2-1; a weak D match, TRBD2 (5 bases). The CDR3 runs 15 residues. Germline CDR1 is MGHDK and CDR2 is SYGVNS. V was clipped by 1 base and J by 2 bases, with 9 bases between them. For the CDR3, the DNA is TGTGCCAGCAGTGAATCGGGGTGGGCCTACAATGAGCAGTTCTTC. It translates to CASSESGWAYNEQFF.

CDR3 sequence (DNA): TGTGCCAGCGGAGCGGGGCCCAACAATGAGCAGTTCTTC. Translation: CASGAGPNNEQFF. The J gene is TRBJ2-1, the V gene TRBV7-3; 7 nucleotides line up with TRBD2. V lost 8 bases and J lost 5; bases outside the gene matches: 6. This CDR3 is 13 amino acids long. CDR1 is SGHTA, CDR2 FQGTGA, per germline.

As DNA, the CDR3 is TGTGCCAGCAGTTTCCGACAGGCGAACACCGGGGAGCTGTTTTTT. Its protein is CASSFRQANTGELFF. The J gene is TRBJ2-2, the V gene TRBV6-5; perhaps TRBD1 as D (6 bases). V lost 4 bases to trimming and J lost 0 bases, with 9 bases between them. Germline V gene sequence: CDR1 MNHEY, CDR2 SVGAGI. The length of the CDR3 is 15 residues.

This chain joins TRBV5-1 and TRBJ2-3; a weak D match, TRBD1 (5 bases). Germline V CDR1 and CDR2: SGHRS, YFSETQ. This CDR3 is built from 15 residues. V was trimmed by 3 bases and J by 4 bases, leaving 15 bases between them. CDR3 loop: CASSSDGASSDTQYF. The DNA for the CDR3 is TGCGCCAGCAGCTCGGATGGGGCTTCATCAGATACGCAGTATTTT. The full variable domain, its missing parts supplied by reference TRBV5-1 and TRBJ2-3, is KAGVTQTPRYLIKTRGQQVTLSCSPISGHRSVSWYQQTPGQGLQFLFEYFSETQRNKGNFPGRFSGRQFSNSRSEMNVSTLELGDSALYLCASSSDGASSDTQYFGPGTRLTVL.

This CDR3 is CASSPGLGRNEQFF. CDR3 bases: TGTGCCAGCAGCCCCGGACTAGGGCGGAATGAGCAGTTCTTC. This rearrangement joins TRBV7-2 to TRBJ2-1; TRBD2 agrees at 7 bases. J was trimmed by 7 bases and V by 5 bases; bases with no gene match: 8. The CDR3 consists of 14 residues. Germline V CDR1 and CDR2: SGHTA, FQGNSA.

The genes are TRBV30 and TRBJ2-3; 13 nucleotides align to TRBD2. The CDR3 consists of 16 residues. Germline trimming cut 3 bases from V and 2 bases from J; bases unmatched to any gene: 5. Germline values: CDR1 GTSNPN, CDR2 SVGIG (reference sequence). This CDR3 reads CAWSRLAGGYTDTQYF. The CDR3, as DNA: TGTGCCTGGAGCAGACTAGCGGGGGGTTACACAGATACGCAGTATTTT.